The clone carrying this T cell receptor beta chain was counted only a few times. Its antigen remains unknown. Researchers ran the PCR with 60 Vbeta and 13 Jbeta primers. Assay: immunoSEQ multiplex PCR; the TCRdb copy retains only in-frame clones and omits some. This table has fewer than 80,000 clones, approximately 75% appearing once. The CDR3 extends over 15 amino acids. Germline V gene lookup returns CDR1 SGHRS and CDR2 YFSETQ. J was trimmed by 3 bases and V by 3 bases; bases with no gene match: 4. The data originate from a study of cytomegalovirus exposure and HLA in healthy donors. Findings of the study overall: Within an earlier analysis, most TCR beta V segments proved productive either about 87% or about 30% of the time.

This chain joins TRBV5-1 and TRBJ1-3; TRBD1 aligns across 9 bases. Sequencing was done on a sample of PBMCs. The origin of this receptor is a man aged 50 or older in good health and CMV-seropositive. The CDR3 sequence: CASSSQGAGGNTIYF. CDR3 DNA: TGCGCCAGCAGCTCACAGGGGGCGGGTGGAAACACCATATATTTT. Together with reference TRBV5-1 and TRBJ1-3, the CDR3 gives the full variable domain: KAGVTQTPRYLIKTRGQQVTLSCSPISGHRSVSWYQQTPGQGLQFLFEYFSETQRNKGNFPGRFSGRQFSNSRSEMNVSTLELGDSALYLCASSSQGAGGNTIYFGEGSWLTVV.